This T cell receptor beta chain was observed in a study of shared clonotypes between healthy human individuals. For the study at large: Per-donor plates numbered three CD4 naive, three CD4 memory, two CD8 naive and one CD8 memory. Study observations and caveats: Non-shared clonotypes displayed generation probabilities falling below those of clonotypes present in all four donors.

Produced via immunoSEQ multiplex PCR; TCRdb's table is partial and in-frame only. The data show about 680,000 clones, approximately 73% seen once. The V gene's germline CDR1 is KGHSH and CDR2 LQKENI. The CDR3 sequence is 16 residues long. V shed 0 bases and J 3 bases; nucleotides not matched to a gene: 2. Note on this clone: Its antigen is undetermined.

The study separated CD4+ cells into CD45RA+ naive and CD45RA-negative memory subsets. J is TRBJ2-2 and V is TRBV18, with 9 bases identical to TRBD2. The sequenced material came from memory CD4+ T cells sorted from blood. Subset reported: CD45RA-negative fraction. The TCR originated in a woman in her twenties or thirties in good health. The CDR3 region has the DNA TGTGCCAGCTCACCACCGAGGACTAGCGACACCGGGGAGCTGTTTTTT. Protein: CASSPPRTSDTGELFF.